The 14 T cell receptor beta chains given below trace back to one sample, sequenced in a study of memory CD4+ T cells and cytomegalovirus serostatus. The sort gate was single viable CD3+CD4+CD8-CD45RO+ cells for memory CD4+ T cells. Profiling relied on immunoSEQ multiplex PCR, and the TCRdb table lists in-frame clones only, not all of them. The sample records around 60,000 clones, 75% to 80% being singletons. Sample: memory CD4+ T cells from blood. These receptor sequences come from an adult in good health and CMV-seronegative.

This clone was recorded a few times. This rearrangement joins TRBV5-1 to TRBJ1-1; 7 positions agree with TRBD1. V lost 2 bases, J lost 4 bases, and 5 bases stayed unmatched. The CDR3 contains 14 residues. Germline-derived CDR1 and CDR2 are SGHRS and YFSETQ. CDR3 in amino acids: CASSFGSGGTEAFF. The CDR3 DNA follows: TGCGCCAGCAGCTTTGGGTCAGGGGGCACTGAAGCTTTCTTT.

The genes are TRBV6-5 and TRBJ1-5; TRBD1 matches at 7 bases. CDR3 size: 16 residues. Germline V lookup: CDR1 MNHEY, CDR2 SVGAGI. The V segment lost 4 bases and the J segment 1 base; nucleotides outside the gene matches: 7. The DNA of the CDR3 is TGTGCCAGCAGTTCGACGACAGGGTGGAGCAATCAGCCCCAGCATTTT. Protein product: CASSSTTGWSNQPQHF.

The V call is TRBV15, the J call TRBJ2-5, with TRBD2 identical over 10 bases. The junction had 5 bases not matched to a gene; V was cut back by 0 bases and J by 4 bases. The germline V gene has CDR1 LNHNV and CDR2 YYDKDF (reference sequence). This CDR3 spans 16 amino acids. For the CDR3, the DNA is TGTGCCACCAGCAGAGATCGGCTAGCGGGAGTAGAGACCCAGTACTTC. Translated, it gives CATSRDRLAGVETQYF.

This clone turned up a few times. As DNA, the CDR3 is TGTGCCAGCAGTTTATCGATACAGGGACCGAACACTGAAGCTTTCTTT. Translating it yields CASSLSIQGPNTEAFF. The J gene is TRBJ1-1, the V gene TRBV27; D is perhaps TRBD1 (6 bases). Germline loops: CDR1 MNHEY, CDR2 SMNVEV (reference sequence). The CDR3 is 16 amino acids. V lost 0 bases and J lost 1, with 12 bases in between.

The CDR3 nucleotides read TGTGCCAGCAGCTTAAGATACCCAGGGAGCTCCTATAATTCACCCCTCCACTTT. Its translation is CASSLRYPGSSYNSPLHF. The rearrangement uses TRBV5-8 and TRBJ1-6; D is perhaps TRBD1 (5 bases). The V gene's germline CDR1 is SGHTS and CDR2 YDEGEE. The V end was cut by 2 bases, the J end by 0 bases, with 15 bases between. This CDR3 region has 18 residues.

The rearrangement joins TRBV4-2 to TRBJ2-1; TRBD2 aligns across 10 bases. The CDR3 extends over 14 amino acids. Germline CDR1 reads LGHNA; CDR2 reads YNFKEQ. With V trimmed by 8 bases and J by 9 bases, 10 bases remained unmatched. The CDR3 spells CASGEGTSVFEQFF. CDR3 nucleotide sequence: TGTGCCAGCGGGGAGGGGACTAGCGTATTTGAGCAGTTCTTC.

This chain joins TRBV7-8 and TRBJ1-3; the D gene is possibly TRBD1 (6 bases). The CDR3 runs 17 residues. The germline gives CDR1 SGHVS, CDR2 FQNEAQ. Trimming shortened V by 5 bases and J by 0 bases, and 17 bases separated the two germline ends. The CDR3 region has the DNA TGTGCCAGCAGCGTAGGGGGGTACACTCTCTCTGGAAACACCATATATTTT. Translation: CASSVGGYTLSGNTIYF.

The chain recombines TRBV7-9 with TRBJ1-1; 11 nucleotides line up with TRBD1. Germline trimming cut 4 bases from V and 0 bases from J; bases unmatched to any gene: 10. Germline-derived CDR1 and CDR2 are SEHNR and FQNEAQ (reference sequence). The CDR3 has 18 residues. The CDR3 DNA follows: TGTGCCAGCAGCTCCTGGGGGGGACAGGGGGGAATGAACACTGAAGCTTTCTTT. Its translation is CASSSWGGQGGMNTEAFF.

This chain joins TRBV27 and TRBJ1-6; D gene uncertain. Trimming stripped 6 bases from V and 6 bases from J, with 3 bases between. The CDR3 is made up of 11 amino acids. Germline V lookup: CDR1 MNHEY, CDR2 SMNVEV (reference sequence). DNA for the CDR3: TGTGCCAGCAGAAGTAATTCACCCCTCCACTTT. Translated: CASRSNSPLHF.

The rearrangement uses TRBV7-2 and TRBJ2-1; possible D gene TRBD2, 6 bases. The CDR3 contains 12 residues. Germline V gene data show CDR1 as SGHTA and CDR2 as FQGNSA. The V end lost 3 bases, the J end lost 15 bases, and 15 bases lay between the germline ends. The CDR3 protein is CASSFTGDLAFF. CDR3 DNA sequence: TGTGCCAGCAGCTTCACGGGGGATTTAGCGTTCTTC.

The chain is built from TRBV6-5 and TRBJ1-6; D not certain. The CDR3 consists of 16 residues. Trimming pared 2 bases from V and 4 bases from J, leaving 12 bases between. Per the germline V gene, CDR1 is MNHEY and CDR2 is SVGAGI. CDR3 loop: CASSYVKALYNSPLHF. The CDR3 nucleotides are TGTGCCAGCAGTTACGTAAAGGCACTTTATAATTCACCCCTCCACTTT.

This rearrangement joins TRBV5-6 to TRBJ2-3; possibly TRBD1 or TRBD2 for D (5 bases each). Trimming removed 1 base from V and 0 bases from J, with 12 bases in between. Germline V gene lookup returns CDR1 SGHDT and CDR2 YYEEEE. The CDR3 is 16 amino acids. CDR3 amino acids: CASSLYQGASTDTQYF. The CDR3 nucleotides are TGTGCCAGCAGCTTGTATCAGGGAGCTAGCACAGATACGCAGTATTTT.

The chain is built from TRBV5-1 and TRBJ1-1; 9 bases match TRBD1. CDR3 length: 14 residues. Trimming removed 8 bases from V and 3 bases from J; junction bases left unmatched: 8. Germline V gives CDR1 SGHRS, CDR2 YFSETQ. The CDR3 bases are TGCGCCAGTAACACGGGACAGGGCCACACTGAAGCTTTCTTT. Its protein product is CASNTGQGHTEAFF.

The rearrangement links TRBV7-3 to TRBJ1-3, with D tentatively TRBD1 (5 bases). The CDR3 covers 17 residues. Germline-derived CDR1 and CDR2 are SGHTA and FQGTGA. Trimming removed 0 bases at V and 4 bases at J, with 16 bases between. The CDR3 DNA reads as TGTGCCAGCAGCTTAACCGCAGGGTTAGGTTCGGGAAACACCATATATTTT. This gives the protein CASSLTAGLGSGNTIYF.